In this sample, the clone carrying this T cell receptor beta chain turned up a few times. The antigen is unknown. The sample originates from a study of T-cell reconstitution after alpha-beta-depleted transplantation in children. Whole-study findings and limits: Reportedly, roughly two months post-transplant, alpha-beta T cells arose from several hundred expanded graft clones. Diversity of TCRbeta at day 60 was high in some patients, arising from surviving recipient T cells and thymic progenitors. A year post-transplant, T-cell counts and diversity derived mostly from newly produced T cells.

Preparation of the TCRbeta library involved a method that used unique molecular identifiers. TCRdb reprocessed the PCR reads via MiXCR and lists one record per CDR3 protein. The sample includes fewer than 250,000 distinct CDR3 sequences, around a sixth of them seen just once. Germline CDR1 and CDR2: SNHLY and FYNNEI. The CDR3 is 14 residues long. Trimming stripped 7 bases from V and 8 bases from J, with 18 bases between. The clonotype originates from a male patient between 2 and 15 years old who had a stem cell transplant for acute lymphoblastic leukemia, so the T cells may come from the graft donor. This specimen consisted of PBMCs, mostly from graft donor cells, obtained 360 days after TCRalphabeta/CD19-depleted stem cell transplant. The chain is built from TRBV2 and TRBJ2-1; D is possibly TRBD1 or TRBD2 (6 bases each). The CDR3 nucleotides read TGTGCCAGCAAAGGTCCGGGGGCGTTCTATGAGCAGTTCTTC. Protein product: CASKGPGAFYEQFF.